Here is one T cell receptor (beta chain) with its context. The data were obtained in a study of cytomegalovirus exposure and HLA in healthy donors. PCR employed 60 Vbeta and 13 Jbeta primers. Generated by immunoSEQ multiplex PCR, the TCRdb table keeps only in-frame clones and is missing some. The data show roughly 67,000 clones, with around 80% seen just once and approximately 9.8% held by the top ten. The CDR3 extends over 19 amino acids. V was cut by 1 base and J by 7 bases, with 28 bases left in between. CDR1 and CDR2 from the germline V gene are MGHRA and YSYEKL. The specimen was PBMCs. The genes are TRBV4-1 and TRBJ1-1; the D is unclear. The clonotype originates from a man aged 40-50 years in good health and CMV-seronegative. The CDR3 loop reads CASSQARARIRGGLGEAFF. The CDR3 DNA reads TGCGCCAGCAGCCAAGCGAGAGCCAGAATTCGTGGAGGTTTGGGTGAAGCTTTCTTT.